Presented here are 18 T cell receptor beta chains from one specimen sequenced in a study of blood T cell repertoires in COVID-19. Sequenced by immunoSEQ multiplex PCR; TCRdb stores in-frame clones only, minus some. The sample consists of approximately 430,000 clones, about nine tenths of them appearing once. Input material: peripheral blood. All receptors come from a woman in her twenties or thirties with active or convalescent COVID-19.

This chain connects TRBV19 to TRBJ2-1; possible D gene TRBD1, 6 bases. Trimming shortened V by 9 bases and J by 8 bases, and 20 bases separated the two germline ends. The CDR3 has 14 amino acids. The germline V gene has CDR1 LNHDA and CDR2 SQIVND (reference sequence). The CDR3 loop reads CASRPGTFSDEQFF. As DNA, the CDR3 is TGTGCCAGCCGACCCGGGACATTCTCCGATGAGCAGTTCTTC.

This clone was counted once. The chain joins TRBV3-1 (or the pseudogene TRBV3-2) to TRBJ1-4; D not certain. Germline V gene lookup returns CDR1 LGHDT and CDR2 YNNKEL (reference sequence). The CDR3 totals 15 residues. Trimming left V 6 bases short and J 5 bases short, with 16 bases between. The CDR3 sequence is CASRLAGIPNEKLFF. The DNA for the CDR3 is TGTGCCAGCAGGCTTGCCGGGATACCAAATGAAAAACTGTTTTTT.

The CDR3 DNA reads as TGTGCCAGCAGTGAAGAGGGACAGGGTCGACAGTACTTC. Translated: CASSEEGQGRQYF. The chain links TRBV2 to TRBJ2-7, with TRBD1 matching over 9 bases. V lost 1 base, J lost 10 bases, and 5 bases stayed unmatched. Germline lookup yields CDR1 SNHLY and CDR2 FYNNEI. The CDR3 is 13 residues long. The whole variable domain, filled in from reference TRBV2 and TRBJ2-7, reads EPEVTQTPSHQVTQMGQEVILRCVPISNHLYFYWYRQILGQKVEFLVSFYNNEISEKSEIFDDQFSVERPDGSNFTLKIRSTKLEDSAMYFCASSEEGQGRQYFGPGTRLTVT.

The chain combines TRBV10-2 with TRBJ2-5; 7 nucleotides line up with TRBD2. J was trimmed by 5 bases and V by 5 bases; bases with no gene match: 17. The CDR3 has 17 residues. CDR1 and CDR2 from the germline V gene are WSHSY and SAAADI. CDR3 amino acids: CASSPLKGLGPTETQYF. CDR3 bases: TGCGCCAGCAGTCCATTAAAAGGACTAGGGCCTACTGAGACCCAGTACTTC.

The chain employs TRBV6-6 and TRBJ1-4; unclear D gene. Trimming removed 2 bases at V and 8 bases at J, with 15 bases between. The germline gives CDR1 MNHNY, CDR2 SVGAGI (reference sequence). CDR3 length: 15 residues. DNA of the CDR3: TGTGCCAGCAGTTACGAATGGGTTGGAGAAGAAAAACTGTTTTTT. This translates into CASSYEWVGEEKLFF.

The rearrangement links TRBV13 to TRBJ2-3; 12 positions match TRBD2. The CDR3 consists of 16 residues. From germline, CDR1 is PRHDT and CDR2 FYEKMQ (reference sequence). V trimming: 0 bases; J trimming: 3 bases; junction bases outside the gene matches: 1. The CDR3, as DNA: TGTGCCAGCAGCTTAGGACTAGCGGGGGGTACAGATACGCAGTATTTT. Translation: CASSLGLAGGTDTQYF.

V gene TRBV5-1 combines with J gene TRBJ1-1; TRBD1 might be the D (5 bases). The V end lost 0 bases, the J end lost 1 base, and 10 bases lay between the germline ends. The CDR3 totals 15 residues. Germline CDR1 is SGHRS and CDR2 is YFSETQ. CDR3 coding DNA: TGCGCCAGCAGCTTGGATCCTCAGGGGAACACTGAAGCTTTCTTT. Its translation: CASSLDPQGNTEAFF.

The chain employs TRBV2 and TRBJ2-2, with a possible D match to TRBD2 (6 bases). Germline V lookup: CDR1 SNHLY, CDR2 FYNNEI. The germline V and J ends were trimmed by 4 bases and 3 bases, with 9 bases remaining between them. The CDR3 is 14 amino acids. Written as DNA, the CDR3 is TGTGCCAGCAGTGGACTAGGAGACACCGGGGAGCTGTTTTTT. Its translation is CASSGLGDTGELFF.

CDR3 sequence reads: CASRPPGQKPYGYTF. The CDR3 nucleotides read TGTGCCAGCAGGCCTCCGGGACAGAAACCCTATGGCTACACCTTC. The V and J genes are TRBV6-5 and TRBJ1-2, with 7 bases aligning to TRBD1. The ends lost 6 bases at V and 4 bases at J; junction bases unmatched: 11. Germline-derived CDR1 and CDR2 are MNHEY and SVGAGI. The CDR3 spans 15 residues.

The chain couples TRBV15 to TRBJ2-2; D might be TRBD1 (6 bases). CDR1 is LNHNV and CDR2 is YYDKDF in the germline V gene (reference sequence). Trimming pared 3 bases from V and 7 bases from J, leaving 21 bases between. The CDR3 extends over 17 amino acids. Here the CDR3 DNA reads TGTGCCACCAGCAGGGAATACTCAGGGGATTTCGGCGGGGAGCTGTTTTTT. This encodes CATSREYSGDFGGELFF.

The genes are TRBV9 and TRBJ2-3; 8 bases agree with TRBD2. CDR3 length: 16 residues. V shed 4 bases, J shed 2 bases, and the junction held 9 bases outside the gene matches. Per germline, CDR1 SGDLS and CDR2 YYNGEE. CDR3 coding DNA: TGTGCCAGCAGCCATGCTCGGCGGGAGGCCACAGATACGCAGTATTTT. Protein sequence: CASSHARREATDTQYF. Together with reference TRBV9 and TRBJ2-3, the CDR3 gives the full variable domain: DSGVTQTPKHLITATGQRVTLRCSPRSGDLSVYWYQQSLDQGLQFLIQYYNGEERAKGNILERFSAQQFPDLHSELNLSSLELGDSALYFCASSHARREATDTQYFGPGTRLTVL.

The chain links TRBV5-6 to TRBJ2-3; D call uncertain. Deletions cut 2 bases from V and 3 bases from J, with 4 bases between. There are 12 residues in the CDR3. Germline assignment: CDR1 SGHDT and CDR2 YYEEEE. The chain's CDR3 is CASSFTTDTQYF. In nucleotides, the CDR3 is TGTGCCAGCAGCTTTACTACAGATACGCAGTATTTT.

This clone occurred many times. One end of the junction does not line up with germline, which may come from a read error. The gene calls are TRBV19 and TRBJ1-5; D remains unclear. The CDR3 runs 16 residues. The germline gives CDR1 LNHDA, CDR2 SQIVND (reference sequence). The CDR3 spells CASSVDPSGVSQPQHF. CDR3 DNA: TGTGCCAGTAGTGTAGATCCCTCCGGGGTTAGTCAGCCCCAGCATTTT.

The V and J genes are TRBV6-6 and TRBJ2-2; TRBD2 matches 13 bases. The CDR3 is 17 residues long. Germline V gene lookup returns CDR1 MNHNY and CDR2 SVGAGI (reference sequence). Trimming cost V 5 bases and J 3 bases; bases outside gene matches: 6. CDR3 in amino acids: CASSPRTSGRDTGELFF. CDR3 coding DNA: TGTGCCAGCAGTCCGCGGACTAGCGGGAGAGACACCGGGGAGCTGTTTTTT.

This chain joins TRBV5-4 and TRBJ1-2; TRBD1 matches 7 bases. V was pared by 0 bases and J by 4 bases, with 9 bases of the junction left unmatched. The CDR3 has 16 residues. Per germline, CDR1 SGHNT and CDR2 YYREEE (reference sequence). CDR3 amino acids: CASSLATRTGTYGYTF. CDR3 in DNA: TGTGCCAGCAGCTTGGCTACAAGGACAGGCACCTATGGCTACACCTTC. The full variable domain, completed using reference TRBV5-4 and TRBJ1-2, is ETGVTQSPTHLIKTRGQQVTLRCSSQSGHNTVSWYQQALGQGPQFIFQYYREEENGRGNFPPRFSGLQFPNYSSELNVNALELDDSALYLCASSLATRTGTYGYTFGSGTRLTVV.

The chain uses TRBV18 and TRBJ2-5; perhaps TRBD2 as D (5 bases). The germline V gene encodes CDR1 KGHSH and CDR2 LQKENI. The CDR3 contains 15 residues. Trimming cost V 2 bases and J 1 base, with 11 bases left between them. In DNA, the CDR3 is TGTGCCAGCTCACCAAGGCGGACTTTCCAAGAGACCCAGTACTTC. The encoded protein is CASSPRRTFQETQYF.

The chain joins TRBV28 to TRBJ2-1; 10 positions match TRBD1. This CDR3 has 13 amino acids. V trimming: 1 base; J trimming: 15 bases; junction bases outside the gene matches: 6. CDR1 MDHEN and CDR2 SYDVKM come from the germline V gene. The CDR3 nucleotides are TGTGCCAGCAGTTTATTACCGGGACAGGGGAGGTTCTTC. Its protein is CASSLLPGQGRFF.

This sequence joins TRBV5-1 and TRBJ2-2, with TRBD1 matching over 11 bases. The CDR3 spans 14 residues. Trimming removed 4 bases from V and 6 bases from J; junction bases left unmatched: 2. Germline V gene sequence: CDR1 SGHRS, CDR2 YFSETQ. The CDR3 DNA reads TGCGCCAGCAGCCGGGGACAGGGGGCCGGGGAGCTGTTTTTT. Protein product: CASSRGQGAGELFF.